The 14 T cell receptor beta chains given below trace back to one sample, sequenced in a study of T cells after posttransplantation cyclophosphamide. Generated by immunoSEQ multiplex PCR, the TCRdb table keeps only in-frame clones and is missing some. The sample holds more than 9,000 clones, and no clone turns up only once. Busulfan-fludarabine conditioning, marrow transplant, and cyclophosphamide on days +3 and +4 were administered. This sample comprised PBMCs, obtained after allogeneic stem cell transplant with posttransplant cyclophosphamide. These receptors all stem from a female patient between 40 and 50 years old who received an allogeneic stem cell transplant from a related donor, was CMV-positive, and had no GVHD. These T cells may partly come from the graft donor.

This clone is categorized as medium-sized. The V and J genes are TRBV9 and TRBJ2-7; 10 bases agree with TRBD1. CDR1 and CDR2 from the germline V gene are SGDLS and YYNGEE. There are 16 residues in the CDR3. Unmatched junction bases numbered 5, after V lost 0 bases and J lost 2 bases. The CDR3 here is CASSVEGTGETYEQYF. The CDR3 region has the DNA TGTGCCAGCAGCGTAGAAGGGACAGGGGAGACCTACGAGCAGTACTTC.

This clone was found many times. V and J are TRBV30 and TRBJ1-1; maybe TRBD1 (5 bases). V was pared by 1 base and J by 5 bases, with 8 bases between. Germline assignment: CDR1 GTSNPN and CDR2 SVGIG (reference sequence). The CDR3 sequence is 12 residues long. The CDR3 region is CAWSAGTTEAFF. DNA for the CDR3: TGTGCCTGGAGTGCCGGGACTACTGAAGCTTTCTTT. The full variable domain, rest sourced from reference TRBV30 and TRBJ1-1, is SQTIHQWPATLVQPVGSPLSLECTVEGTSNPNLYWYRQAAGRGLQLLFYSVGIGQISSEVPQNLSASRPQDRQFILSSKKLLLSDSGFYLCAWSAGTTEAFFGQGTRLTVV.

At least ten counts were recorded for this clone. The chain combines TRBV9 with TRBJ2-7; 12 bases are a match to TRBD1. Per the germline V gene, CDR1 is SGDLS and CDR2 is YYNGEE. V trimming: 4 bases; J trimming: 4 bases; junction bases outside the gene matches: 15. This CDR3 region has 18 residues. CDR3 DNA: TGTGCCAGCAGCAACCCCGGGACAGGGGGCAAGGAGGAGTACGAGCAGTACTTC. This sequence encodes CASSNPGTGGKEEYEQYF.

Many counts were recorded for this clone. The chain recombines TRBV7-9 with TRBJ2-7; 9 nucleotides align to TRBD1. Germline CDR1 reads SEHNR; CDR2 reads FQNEAQ (reference sequence). Trimming at V came to 5 bases and at J to 1 base, leaving 3 bases not matched to a gene. The CDR3 runs 14 residues. Here the CDR3 reads CASSPGTGSYEQYF. CDR3 coding DNA: TGTGCCAGCAGCCCCGGGACAGGGTCCTACGAGCAGTACTTC.

This clone was detected ten times or more. CDR3 residues: CSVDRPGDTQYF. The CDR3 DNA reads as TGCAGCGTTGATCGGCCGGGGGATACGCAGTATTTT. The J gene is TRBJ2-3, the V gene TRBV29-1; D possibly corresponds to TRBD2 (5 bases). Looked up from germline, CDR1 is SQVTM and CDR2 is ANQGSEA. With 3 bases removed from V and 6 bases from J, the gap between germline ends came to 10 bases. The CDR3 is made up of 12 amino acids.

This clone is labeled as medium-sized. The V and J genes are TRBV6-5 and TRBJ1-6, with TRBD1 identical over 9 bases. The germline gives CDR1 MNHEY, CDR2 SVGAGI. There are 14 residues in the CDR3. J lost 3 bases, V lost 8 bases, and 2 bases had no gene match. The DNA for the CDR3 is TGTGCCAGCTGGACAGGGGTCTATAATTCACCCCTCCACTTT. Protein product: CASWTGVYNSPLHF.

This chain links TRBV7-8 with TRBJ1-2; weak D call: TRBD1 (5 bases). CDR3 length: 19 amino acids. Trimming shortened V by 2 bases and J by 1 base, and 23 bases separated the two germline ends. Germline V gene sequence: CDR1 SGHVS, CDR2 FQNEAQ. CDR3 in DNA: TGTGCCAGCAGCTTAAGGGTTACGCAGGGCCTAAGGAATAACTATGGCTACACCTTC. Its translation is CASSLRVTQGLRNNYGYTF.

This clone showed up many times. The rearrangement uses TRBV11-2 and TRBJ1-4; a possible D gene is TRBD1 (5 bases). The CDR3 consists of 16 residues. CDR1 and CDR2 (germline): SGHAT, FQNNGV. V lost 4 bases and J lost 7, with 19 bases in between. The CDR3 sequence is CASSSIKGREGEKLFF. As DNA, the CDR3 is TGTGCCAGCAGCTCCATTAAGGGCAGGGAGGGTGAAAAACTGTTTTTT. Using reference TRBV11-2 and TRBJ1-4 for the parts outside the CDR3, the full variable domain is EAGVAQSPRYKIIEKRQSVAFWCNPISGHATLYWYQQILGQGPKLLIQFQNNGVVDDSQLPKDRFSAERLKGVDSTLKIQPAKLEDSAVYLCASSSIKGREGEKLFFGSGTQLSVL.

In this sample, this clone is medium-sized. The chain combines TRBV9 with TRBJ1-1, with 7 bases matching TRBD1. The junction had 7 bases not matched to a gene; V was cut back by 4 bases and J by 1 base. This CDR3 contains 15 residues. Looked up from germline, CDR1 is SGDLS and CDR2 is YYNGEE. The CDR3 protein is CASSPQGTENTEAFF. CDR3 DNA sequence: TGTGCCAGCAGCCCTCAGGGGACAGAGAACACTGAAGCTTTCTTT.

This clone has a count of ten or more. The chain joins TRBV5-1 to TRBJ2-2; D uncertain. The CDR3 extends over 15 amino acids. Germline values: CDR1 SGHRS, CDR2 YFSETQ. Trimming pared 1 base from V and 6 bases from J, leaving 13 bases between. This CDR3 is CASSLRPGEAGELFF. The CDR3 coding sequence is TGCGCCAGCAGCTTGAGACCCGGCGAGGCCGGGGAGCTGTTTTTT.

Ten or more counts support this clone. The J gene is TRBJ2-2, the V gene TRBV7-3; no definite D call. V lost 5 bases and J 6 bases, leaving 13 bases between the germline ends. The germline V gene encodes CDR1 SGHTA and CDR2 FQGTGA. The CDR3 consists of 14 residues. Written as DNA, the CDR3 is TGTGCCAGCAGCCCCTACCTTCAGGCCGGGGAGCTGTTTTTT. Translation: CASSPYLQAGELFF.

This clone was recorded many times. The chain combines TRBV7-9 with TRBJ2-7; 7 bases agree with TRBD1. CDR1 SEHNR and CDR2 FQNEAQ come from the germline V gene (reference sequence). This CDR3 has 13 residues. J lost 3 bases, V lost 4 bases, and 3 bases had no gene match. CDR3 DNA: TGTGCCAGCAGCTCGACAGGGCTCTACGAGCAGTACTTC. It translates to CASSSTGLYEQYF.

In this sample, this clone turned up many times. The rearrangement joins TRBV9 to TRBJ2-7; 9 nucleotides align to TRBD1. V gave up 3 bases and J gave up 6 bases; unmatched junction bases: 7. This CDR3 has 14 residues. CDR1 and CDR2 (germline): SGDLS, YYNGEE. The DNA of the CDR3 is TGTGCCAGCAGCGAGGGGACAGGGTTTGGCGAGCAGTACTTC. Its translation is CASSEGTGFGEQYF.

The table lists this clone with many counts. V gene TRBV19 combines with J gene TRBJ2-3, with 9 bases identical to TRBD1. The germline CDR1 and CDR2 sequences are LNHDA and SQIVND (reference sequence). The CDR3 runs 14 residues. Unmatched junction bases numbered 7, after V lost 7 bases and J lost 5 bases. CDR3 DNA: TGTGCCAGTAACAACAGGGGGCAGGGAGATACGCAGTATTTT. Protein product: CASNNRGQGDTQYF. Complete variable domain (other parts from reference TRBV19 and TRBJ2-3): DGGITQSPKYLFRKEGQNVTLSCEQNLNHDAMYWYRQDPGQGLRLIYYSQIVNDFQKGDIAEGYSVSREKKESFPLTVTSAQKNPTAFYLCASNNRGQGDTQYFGPGTRLTVL.